This TCR beta chain stems from a study of blood T cell repertoires in COVID-19 (dated by TCRdb to about 2020). Turning to the overall study: Samples covering the acute and convalescent phases of COVID-19 were provided by collaborators in the United States, Italy and Spain. Samples were obtained from the ongoing ImmuneRACE study (first 160 participants) and from some 1,200 subjects provided by 6 global collaborators. Subjects who had been exposed to COVID-19, were actively infected with it, or had recovered from it provided the deeply sampled blood TCRbeta repertoires that made up the dataset. The repertoires were released in a freely available public database intended as a resource for research on the immune response to SARS-CoV-2. Where available, HLA class I and class II types were obtained from metadata supplied by the sample provider rather than from assay-based typing. Sample metadata almost always included a de-identified subject ID, COVID-19 status, age in years and sex. The prospective study material was composed of cDNA or gDNA derived from T cells, B-cell-depleted T cells, or PBMCs.

The immunoSEQ Assay, a bias-controlled multiplex PCR, was used to amplify TCRbeta CDR3 regions from genomic DNA. The original pipeline was this. Within the assay, amplification of reference gene primers was used to estimate how many nucleated cells each sample contained. To quantify the absolute abundance of each unique TCRbeta CDR3 rearrangement, sequence reads were collapsed and filtered. Productive Simpson clonality was computed per sample as the square root of Simpson's diversity index over productive rearrangements. TCRdb took over this immuneACCESS table, retaining in-frame rearrangements with V and J assigned. Such tables are incomplete; in checked studies, under half of the missing clones stem from an unresolved V gene, and the remainder is unexplained. V and J calls plus clone size are reproduced from that table; the DNA served to infer D and trimming. The sample records approximately 460,000 clones, about 91% of which are singletons. The top ten constitute 0.75% to 0.9% of the sample.

Details on this clone: Its specific antigen is unknown. Base quality data are lacking; no much larger clone is found one base away.

Study-wide conclusions, independent of this receptor: How much clinical and demographic metadata was included differed by source and by participant, and the metadata was provided uncurated.

The germline V gene specifies SGHAT as CDR1 and FQNNGV as CDR2. Trimming takes 5 bases off V and 5 bases off J; junction bases not matched to a gene: 10. Measured from the cysteine to the phenylalanine, the CDR3 is 16 residues long. Only CDR3 DNA remains: 48 bases, in frame from the first base. In Seattle, one collaborating source enrolled patients while the infection was active and tracked those patients longitudinally over the course of disease. Collaborating institutions collected whole blood in K2EDTA tubes following their own protocols. For TCRbeta analysis, collaborator samples were shipped as frozen whole blood, as isolated PBMCs, or as DNA extracted from either sample type.

Here the chain combines TRBV11-2 and TRBJ2-1; TRBD1 aligns with 9 central bases. The sample comprised peripheral blood. This sequence was found in a man younger than 35 with COVID-19, enrolled during active disease. The base sequence is TGTGCCAGCAGCGTCGGGGGGACAGGGAGGAACAATGAGCAGTTCTTC. Translation gives CASSVGGTGRNNEQFF.